Reported below is one T cell receptor (beta chain). It has no known antigen specificity. There are no base qualities to consult, and no much larger clone falls within one base. This sample stems from a study of blood T cell repertoires in COVID-19 (TCRdb year 2020). Context from the whole study: The collaborator samples originated in the United States, Italy and Spain and spanned the acute and convalescent phases of COVID-19. The prospective study material was composed of cDNA or gDNA derived from T cells, B-cell-depleted T cells, or PBMCs. The dataset comprised deeply sampled blood TCRbeta repertoires from subjects exposed to, actively infected with, or recovered from COVID-19. A freely available public database, intended as a resource for researchers studying the immune response to SARS-CoV-2, is where the repertoires were released. Samples were obtained from the ongoing ImmuneRACE study (first 160 participants) and from 950 to 1,500 subjects provided by 6 global collaborators. Sample metadata almost always included a de-identified subject ID, COVID-19 status, age in years and sex. Where available, HLA class I and class II types were taken from metadata supplied by the sample provider and were not determined by assay-based typing.

From the cysteine up to the phenylalanine, the CDR3 has a length of 17 residues. Only CDR3 DNA is held: 51 bases, read in frame from base 1. Taken from the germline V gene, the CDR1 and CDR2 loops are LGHNA and YNFKEQ. Trimming at the junction amounts to 2 bases on V and 0 bases on J, and the germline ends lie 16 bases apart. TCRbeta CDR3 regions were amplified from genomic DNA by means of the immunoSEQ Assay, a bias-controlled multiplex PCR. Regarding the original processing steps: The number of nucleated cells in each sample was estimated by amplification of reference gene primers within the assay. Sequence reads were collapsed and filtered to measure the absolute abundance of every unique TCRbeta CDR3 rearrangement. For each sample, productive Simpson clonality was calculated as the square root of Simpson's diversity index across productive rearrangements. In TCRdb, the immuneACCESS table is reduced to in-frame sequences with V and J assigned. These tables do not hold every clone; where another copy was compared, an unresolved V gene accounts for under half, and the others remain unexplained. V, J and clone size reflect that table, while D and trimming were determined from the DNA. This sample holds some 280,000 clones; 89% were observed only once. The top ten hold around an eighth of the sample.

Summary of the overall study and its limitations: How much clinical and demographic metadata was included differed by source and by participant, and the metadata was provided uncurated.

Collaborating institutions collected whole blood in K2EDTA tubes following their own protocols. For TCRbeta analysis, collaborators shipped samples as frozen whole blood, isolated PBMCs, or DNA extracted from either of those sample types. Sequenced input: peripheral blood. The sequence was collected from an older woman with acute or convalescent COVID-19. Recombination linked TRBV4-2 to TRBJ1-1; tentative D gene TRBD1, with 6 bases matching. The CDR3 protein sequence reads: CASSQFSLTGLNTEAFF. The nucleotide sequence is TGTGCCAGCAGCCAATTTTCCCTGACAGGCCTGAACACTGAAGCTTTCTTT.